The entry that follows covers one T cell receptor (beta chain) sequence. The antigen is unknown. The sample originates from a study of T cells in Graves' hyperthyroidism and ophthalmopathy. Study-wide results and caveats: Most clonotypes expanded in thyroid above 0.001 were likewise present in blood.

RNA transcripts yielded amplified TCR beta CDR3 regions. In the first-round RT-PCR of the TCR CDR3, the HTBI primer set was used. TCRdb re-called the multiplex PCR reads through MiXCR, storing one row per CDR3 protein. Altogether 490,000 or so distinct CDR3 sequences are present, around a fifth being singletons, with the ten largest covering approximately 49%. With duration under 3 months, ophthalmopathy was active: Clinical Activity Score at least 3, NOSPECS at least 4. The CDR3 sequence is 15 residues long. The germline CDR1 and CDR2 sequences are GTSNPN and SVGIG (reference sequence). V trimming: 5 bases; J trimming: 12 bases; junction bases outside the gene matches: 17.

The rearrangement links TRBV30 to TRBJ2-1, with 9 bases matching TRBD2. This TCR was recovered from a woman in her 70s with Graves' ophthalmopathy. Sequencing input: blood. The CDR3 nucleotides are TGTGCCTGGCAGGACGGTCGGGCTAGCGGGACCGTGCAGTTCTTC. Its protein product is CAWQDGRASGTVQFF.